This entry concerns a single TCR beta chain. Its target is unknown. The source of the sample is a study of beta chain features in type 1 diabetes. Study-wide context: Age, gender, cell numbers and subset yield matched between patients and controls. Study conclusions and caveats: Moderately but significantly shorter TCRB CDR3s were found in Type 1 diabetes patients in all four CD4+ subsets.

Expressed TCRB transcripts were sequenced because the entire RNA isolate underwent reverse transcription. Profiled with immunoSEQ multiplex PCR; TCRdb holds only in-frame clones, not every one. The sample includes 200,000 to 250,000 clones, roughly 70% seen only once; the top ten take around 0.05%. Cell sorting via CD45RO/CCR7/CD25/CD127/CD95/CD27 was performed to obtain CD4+ naive, central memory, regulatory and stem cell-like memory cells. The TCR was taken from a man aged 30 to 39 in good health. Specimen: naive CD4+ T cells from blood.

The CDR3: CASSVRGARGNQPQHF. CDR3 coding DNA: TGTGCCAGCAGCGTCCGGGGGGCTCGTGGCAATCAGCCCCAGCATTTT. The chain joins TRBV9 to TRBJ1-5; D perhaps matches TRBD1 (6 bases). Germline values: CDR1 SGDLS, CDR2 YYNGEE. Trimming took off 2 bases at V and 2 bases at J, with 14 bases between the two ends. This CDR3 region has 16 residues.